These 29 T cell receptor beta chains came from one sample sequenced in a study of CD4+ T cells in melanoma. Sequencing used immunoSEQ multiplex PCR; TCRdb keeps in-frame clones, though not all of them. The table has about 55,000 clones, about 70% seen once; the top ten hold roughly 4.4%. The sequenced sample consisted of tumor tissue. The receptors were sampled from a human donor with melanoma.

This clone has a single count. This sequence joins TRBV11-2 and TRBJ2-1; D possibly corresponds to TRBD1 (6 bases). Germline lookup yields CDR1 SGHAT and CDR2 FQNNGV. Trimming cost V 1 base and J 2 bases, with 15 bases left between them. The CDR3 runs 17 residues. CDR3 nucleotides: TGTGCCAGCAGCTTAGGAGAAGGGTACAGGGCCTACAATGAGCAGTTCTTC. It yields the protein CASSLGEGYRAYNEQFF.

For the CDR3, the DNA is TGTGCCAGCAGTTCTGACAGGGCAGCAGGAAACACCATATATTTT. Translated: CASSSDRAAGNTIYF. The J gene is TRBJ1-3, the V gene TRBV7-9, with 7 positions matching TRBD1. V was pared by 6 bases and J by 4 bases, with 9 bases of the junction left unmatched. CDR3 length equals 15 residues. Germline V gene data show CDR1 as SEHNR and CDR2 as FQNEAQ (reference sequence). The whole variable domain, remainder taken from reference TRBV7-9 and TRBJ1-3, is DTGVSQNPRHKITKRGQNVTFRCDPISEHNRLYWYRQTLGQGPEFLTYFQNEAQLEKSRLLSDRFSAERPKGSFSTLEIQRTEQGDSAMYLCASSSDRAAGNTIYFGEGSWLTVV.

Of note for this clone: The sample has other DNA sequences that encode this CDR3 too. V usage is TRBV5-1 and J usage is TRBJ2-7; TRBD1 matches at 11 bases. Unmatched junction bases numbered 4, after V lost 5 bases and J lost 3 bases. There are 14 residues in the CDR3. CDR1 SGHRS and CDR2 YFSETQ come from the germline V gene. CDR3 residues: CASSPGTGGYEQYF. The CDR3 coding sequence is TGCGCCAGCAGTCCAGGGACAGGGGGCTACGAGCAGTACTTC.

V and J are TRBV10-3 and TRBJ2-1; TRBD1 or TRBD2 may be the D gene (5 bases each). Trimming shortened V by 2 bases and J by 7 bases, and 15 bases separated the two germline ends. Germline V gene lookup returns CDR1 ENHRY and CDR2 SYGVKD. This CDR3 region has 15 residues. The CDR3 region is CAISEEGLGTNEQFF. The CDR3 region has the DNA TGTGCCATCAGTGAGGAGGGGCTTGGAACGAATGAGCAGTTCTTC.

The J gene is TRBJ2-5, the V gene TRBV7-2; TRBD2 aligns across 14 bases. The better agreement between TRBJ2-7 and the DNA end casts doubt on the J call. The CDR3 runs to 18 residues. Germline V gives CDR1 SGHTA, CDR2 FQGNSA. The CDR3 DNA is TGTGCCAGCAGCCGCGGACTAGCGGGGGGTCACCTTCCCTACGAGCAGTACTTC. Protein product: CASSRGLAGGHLPYEQYF.

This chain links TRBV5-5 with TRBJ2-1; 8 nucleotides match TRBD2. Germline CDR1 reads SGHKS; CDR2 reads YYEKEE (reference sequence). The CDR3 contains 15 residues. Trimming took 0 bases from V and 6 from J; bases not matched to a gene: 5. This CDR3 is CASSLAASGPNEQFF. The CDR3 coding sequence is TGTGCCAGCAGCTTGGCGGCTAGCGGGCCCAATGAGCAGTTCTTC. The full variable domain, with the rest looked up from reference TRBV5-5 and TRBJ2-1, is DAGVTQSPTHLIKTRGQQVTLRCSPISGHKSVSWYQQVLGQGPQFIFQYYEKEERGRGNFPDRFSARQFPNYSSELNVNALLLGDSALYLCASSLAASGPNEQFFGPGTRLTVL.

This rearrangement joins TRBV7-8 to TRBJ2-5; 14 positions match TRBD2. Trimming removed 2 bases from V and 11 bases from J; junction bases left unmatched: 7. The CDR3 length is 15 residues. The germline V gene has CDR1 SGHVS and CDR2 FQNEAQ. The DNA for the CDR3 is TGTGCCAGCAGCTTAAGGACTAGCGGGGGGCCGAATCAGTACTTC. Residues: CASSLRTSGGPNQYF.

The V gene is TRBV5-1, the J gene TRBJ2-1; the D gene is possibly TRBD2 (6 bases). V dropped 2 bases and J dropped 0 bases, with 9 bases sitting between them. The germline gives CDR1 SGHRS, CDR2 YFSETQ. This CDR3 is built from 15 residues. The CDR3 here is CASSFGGSSYNEQFF. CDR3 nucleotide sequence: TGCGCCAGCAGCTTTGGAGGGAGCTCCTACAATGAGCAGTTCTTC.

Here the CDR3 DNA reads TGTGCCAGCACGGGGGGAAGCTCCTACAATGAGCAGTTCTTC. This gives the protein CASTGGSSYNEQFF. V is TRBV27 and J is TRBJ2-1; TRBD2 aligns across 7 bases. The J segment lost 0 bases and the V segment lost 7 bases, leaving 3 bases of the junction unmatched. CDR3 length equals 14 residues. The germline V gene encodes CDR1 MNHEY and CDR2 SMNVEV (reference sequence).

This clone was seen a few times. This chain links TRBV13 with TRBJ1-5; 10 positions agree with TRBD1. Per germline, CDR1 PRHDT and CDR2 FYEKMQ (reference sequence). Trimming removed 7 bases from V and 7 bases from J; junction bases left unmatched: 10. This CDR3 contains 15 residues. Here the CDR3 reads CASKVSGQGEQPQHF. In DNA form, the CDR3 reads TGTGCCAGCAAAGTGTCCGGACAGGGGGAACAGCCCCAGCATTTT.

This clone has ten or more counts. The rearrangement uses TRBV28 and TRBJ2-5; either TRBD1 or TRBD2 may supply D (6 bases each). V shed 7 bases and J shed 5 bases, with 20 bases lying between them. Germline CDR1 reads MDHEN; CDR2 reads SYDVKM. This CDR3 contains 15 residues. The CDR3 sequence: CASIPRGTFKETQYF. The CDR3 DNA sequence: TGTGCCAGCATTCCAAGGGGGACTTTTAAGGAGACCCAGTACTTC.

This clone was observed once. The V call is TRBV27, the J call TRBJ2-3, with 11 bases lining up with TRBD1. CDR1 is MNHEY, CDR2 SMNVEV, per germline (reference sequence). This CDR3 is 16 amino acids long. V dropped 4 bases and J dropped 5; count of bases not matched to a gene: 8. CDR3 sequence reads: CASSYLRDRGIDTQYF. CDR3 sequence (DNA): TGTGCCAGCAGTTATCTCCGGGACAGGGGGATAGATACGCAGTATTTT.

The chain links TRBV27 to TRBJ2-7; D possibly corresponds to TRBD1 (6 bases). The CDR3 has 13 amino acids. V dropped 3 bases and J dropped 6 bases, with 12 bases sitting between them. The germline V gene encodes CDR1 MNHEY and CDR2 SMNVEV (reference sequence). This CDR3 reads CASSFAGAGEQYF. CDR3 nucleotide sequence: TGTGCCAGCAGTTTTGCAGGGGCTGGCGAGCAGTACTTC.

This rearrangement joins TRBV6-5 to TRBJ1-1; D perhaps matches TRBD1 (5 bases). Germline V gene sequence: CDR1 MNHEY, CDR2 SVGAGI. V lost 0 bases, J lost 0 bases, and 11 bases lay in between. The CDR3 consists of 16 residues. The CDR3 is CASSYSSRGLNTEAFF. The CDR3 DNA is TGTGCCAGCAGTTACTCGAGTCGGGGCCTGAACACTGAAGCTTTCTTT.

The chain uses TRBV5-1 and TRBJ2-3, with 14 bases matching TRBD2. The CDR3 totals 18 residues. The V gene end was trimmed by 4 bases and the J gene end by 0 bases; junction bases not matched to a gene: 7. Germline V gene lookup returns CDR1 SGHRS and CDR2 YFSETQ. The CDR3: CASSPGLAGGPSTDTQYF. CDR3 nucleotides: TGCGCCAGCAGCCCTGGACTAGCGGGGGGTCCTAGCACAGATACGCAGTATTTT.

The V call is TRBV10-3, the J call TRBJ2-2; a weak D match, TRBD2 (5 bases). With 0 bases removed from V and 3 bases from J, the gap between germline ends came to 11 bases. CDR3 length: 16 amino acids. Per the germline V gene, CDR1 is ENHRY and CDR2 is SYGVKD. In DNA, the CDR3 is TGTGCCATCAGTGAGTCGGAGCGGACGGACACCGGGGAGCTGTTTTTT. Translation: CAISESERTDTGELFF.

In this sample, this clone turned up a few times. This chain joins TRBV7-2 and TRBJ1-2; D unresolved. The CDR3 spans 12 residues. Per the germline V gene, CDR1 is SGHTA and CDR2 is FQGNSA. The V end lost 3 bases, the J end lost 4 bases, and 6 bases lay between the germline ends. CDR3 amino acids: CASSFGLYGYTF. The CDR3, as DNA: TGTGCCAGCAGCTTCGGACTCTATGGCTACACCTTC.

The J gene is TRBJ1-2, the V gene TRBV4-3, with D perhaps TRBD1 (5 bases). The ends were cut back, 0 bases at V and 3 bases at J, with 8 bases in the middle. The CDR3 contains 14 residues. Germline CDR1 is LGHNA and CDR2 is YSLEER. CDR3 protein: CASSQDEGDYGYTF. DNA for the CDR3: TGCGCCAGCAGCCAAGATGAAGGGGACTATGGCTACACCTTC.

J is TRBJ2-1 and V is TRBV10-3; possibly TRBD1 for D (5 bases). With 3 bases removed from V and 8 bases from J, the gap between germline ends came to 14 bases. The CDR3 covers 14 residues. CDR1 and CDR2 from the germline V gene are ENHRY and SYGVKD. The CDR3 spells CAISDFQGTDEQFF. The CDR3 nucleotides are TGTGCCATCAGTGACTTCCAGGGTACGGATGAGCAGTTCTTC.

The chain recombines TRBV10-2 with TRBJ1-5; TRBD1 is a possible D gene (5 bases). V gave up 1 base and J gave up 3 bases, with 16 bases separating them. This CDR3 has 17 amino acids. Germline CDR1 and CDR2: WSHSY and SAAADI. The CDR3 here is CASSEWVPGLSNQPQHF. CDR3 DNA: TGCGCCAGCAGTGAGTGGGTACCGGGACTCTCCAATCAGCCCCAGCATTTT.

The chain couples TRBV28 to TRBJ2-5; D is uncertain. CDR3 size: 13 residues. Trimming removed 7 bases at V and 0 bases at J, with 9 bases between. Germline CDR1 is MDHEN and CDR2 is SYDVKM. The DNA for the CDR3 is TGTGCCAGCACCTATAGTAACCAAGAGACCCAGTACTTC. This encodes CASTYSNQETQYF.

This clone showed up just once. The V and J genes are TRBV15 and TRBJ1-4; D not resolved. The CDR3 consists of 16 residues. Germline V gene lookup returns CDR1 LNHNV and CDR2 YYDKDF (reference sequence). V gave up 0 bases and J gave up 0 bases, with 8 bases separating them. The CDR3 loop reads CATSREEVATNEKLFF. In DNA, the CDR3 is TGTGCCACCAGCAGAGAGGAGGTTGCAACTAATGAAAAACTGTTTTTT.

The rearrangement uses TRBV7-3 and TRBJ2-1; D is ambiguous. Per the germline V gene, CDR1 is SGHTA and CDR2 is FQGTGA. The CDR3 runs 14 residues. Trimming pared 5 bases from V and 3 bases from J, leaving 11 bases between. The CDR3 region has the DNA TGTGCCAGCAGCCCAGTCGGCAGCTACAATGAGCAGTTCTTC. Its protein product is CASSPVGSYNEQFF.

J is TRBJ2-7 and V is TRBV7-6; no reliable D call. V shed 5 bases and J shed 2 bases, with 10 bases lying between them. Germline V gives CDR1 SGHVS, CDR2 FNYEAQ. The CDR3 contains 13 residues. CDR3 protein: CASSRGDPYEQYF. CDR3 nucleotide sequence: TGTGCCAGCAGCCGTGGGGATCCCTACGAGCAGTACTTC.

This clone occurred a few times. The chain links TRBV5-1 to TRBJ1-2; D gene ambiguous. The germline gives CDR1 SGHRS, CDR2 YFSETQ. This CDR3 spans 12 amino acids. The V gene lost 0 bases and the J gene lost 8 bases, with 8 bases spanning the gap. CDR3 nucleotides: TGCGCCAGCAGCTTGGAGACGTACGGCTACACCTTC. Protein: CASSLETYGYTF.

CDR3 bases: TGTGCCAGCAGTTCCGGACAGAAGTACTACGAGCAGTACTTC. Translated, it gives CASSSGQKYYEQYF. The chain joins TRBV6-6 to TRBJ2-7; a possible D gene is TRBD1 (6 bases). The CDR3 has 14 residues. V was trimmed by 4 bases and J by 3 bases, leaving 13 bases between them. Per germline, CDR1 MNHNY and CDR2 SVGAGI (reference sequence).

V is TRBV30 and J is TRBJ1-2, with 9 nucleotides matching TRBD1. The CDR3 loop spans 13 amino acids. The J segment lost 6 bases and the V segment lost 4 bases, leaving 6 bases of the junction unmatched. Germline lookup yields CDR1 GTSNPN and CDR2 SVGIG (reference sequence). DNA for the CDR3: TGTGCCTGGAATGTCGGGACAGGGAATGGCTACACCTTC. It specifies CAWNVGTGNGYTF.

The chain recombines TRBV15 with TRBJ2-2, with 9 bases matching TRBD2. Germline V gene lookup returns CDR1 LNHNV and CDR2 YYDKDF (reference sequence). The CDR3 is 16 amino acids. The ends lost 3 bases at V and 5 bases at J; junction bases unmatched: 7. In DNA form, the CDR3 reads TGTGCCACCAGCAGTAGGGCGGGGGGGCTAACCGGGGAGCTGTTTTTT. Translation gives CATSSRAGGLTGELFF.

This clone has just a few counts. The CDR3 reads CASSRDTSSYNEQFF. CDR3 DNA: TGCGCCAGCAGCCGGGACACTAGCTCCTACAATGAGCAGTTCTTC. V usage is TRBV4-3 and J usage is TRBJ2-1; possible D gene TRBD1, 6 bases. The V gene's germline CDR1 is LGHNA and CDR2 YSLEER. The CDR3 covers 15 residues. The V gene lost 4 bases and the J gene lost 0 bases, with 10 bases spanning the gap.